The present T cell receptor beta chain was sequenced within a study of beta chain features in type 1 diabetes. The investigators reverse transcribed all of the isolated RNA, so they sequenced expressed TCRB transcripts. Repertoires were generated with immunoSEQ multiplex PCR, while TCRdb's copy carries only in-frame clones and drops some. The sample lists under 800,000 clones; less than 20% were seen once. As regards this clone: Antigen: not known.

CDR1 MGHRA and CDR2 YSYEKL come from the germline V gene. The CDR3 has 18 residues. With 6 bases removed from V and 0 bases from J, the gap between germline ends came to 18 bases. The study's findings and limits: When Type 1 diabetes patients were examined, their TCRB CDR3s proved moderately but significantly shorter in all four CD4+ subsets. When VDJ junctions were examined, type 1 diabetes patients showed fewer insertions and more deletions. No resolution was reached here on whether HLA type influences TCRB rearrangement.

CD45RO/CCR7/CD25/CD127/CD95/CD27 staining was used to isolate CD4+ naive, central memory, regulatory and stem cell-like memory cells by sorting. Sequencing input: naive CD4+ T cells from blood. J is TRBJ2-6 and V is TRBV4-1; D call uncertain. The source is a man in his late teens or twenties in good health. The CDR3: CASSRGLVGSSGANVLTF. The CDR3 DNA is TGCGCCAGCAGTAGAGGCTTAGTGGGTAGCTCTGGGGCCAACGTCCTGACTTTC.